This record covers a single T cell receptor beta chain. What it recognizes is unknown. A much larger clone differs from this one at a single base, so this may be a read error. The CDR3 spans 12 residues. These data originate in a study of early T cells in non-severe SARS-CoV-2 infection. Study summary: Sequenced material consisted of bulk RNA (from unsorted whole blood), and chains were unpaired.

Study outcomes and limitations: Reliance on VDJdb matching favored anti-spike CD8 responses; private and CD4 specificities were missed.

Unique molecular identifiers tagged individual cDNA molecules. TCRdb used MiXCR to reprocess the 5' RACE reads, holding one entry per CDR3 protein. The sample holds about 30,000 distinct CDR3 sequences; about 5.8% are singletons and the top ten take roughly a quarter. This rearrangement joins TRBV21-1 to TRBJ2-7; TRBD2 was called by the table and not checked on the DNA. TRBV21-1 has pseudogene status. The sample comprised whole blood. This clonotype was obtained from an adult who was a healthcare worker with PCR-confirmed SARS-CoV-2 infection or an uninfected control (not recorded which). CDR3 residues: CASSTGLYEQYF. CDR3 in DNA: TGTGCCAGCAGCACGGGACTCTACGAGCAGTACTTC.